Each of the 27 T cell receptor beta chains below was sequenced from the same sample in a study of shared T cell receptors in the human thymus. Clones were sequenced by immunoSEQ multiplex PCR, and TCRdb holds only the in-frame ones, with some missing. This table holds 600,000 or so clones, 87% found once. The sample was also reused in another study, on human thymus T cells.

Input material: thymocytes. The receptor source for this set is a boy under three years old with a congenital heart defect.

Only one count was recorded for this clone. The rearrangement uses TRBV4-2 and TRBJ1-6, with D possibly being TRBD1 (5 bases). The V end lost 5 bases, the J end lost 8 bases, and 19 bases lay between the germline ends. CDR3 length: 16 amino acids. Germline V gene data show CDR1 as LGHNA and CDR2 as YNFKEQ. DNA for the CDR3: TGTGCCAGCAGCTGGAGGGGAGGCGAGGGCCATTCACCCCTCCACTTT. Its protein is CASSWRGGEGHSPLHF.

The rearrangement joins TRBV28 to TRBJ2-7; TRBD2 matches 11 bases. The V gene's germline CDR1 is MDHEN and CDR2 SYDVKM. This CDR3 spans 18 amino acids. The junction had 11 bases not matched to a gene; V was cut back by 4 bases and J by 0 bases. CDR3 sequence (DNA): TGTGCCAGCAGTTCCGATAGGACTAGCGGGTTCCCCTCCTACGAGCAGTACTTC. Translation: CASSSDRTSGFPSYEQYF.

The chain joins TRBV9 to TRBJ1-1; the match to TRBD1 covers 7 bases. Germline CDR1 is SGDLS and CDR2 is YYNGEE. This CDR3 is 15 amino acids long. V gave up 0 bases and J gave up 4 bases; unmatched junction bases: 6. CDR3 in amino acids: CASSVGTGNLTEAFF. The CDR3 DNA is TGTGCCAGCAGCGTAGGGACAGGCAACCTCACTGAAGCTTTCTTT.

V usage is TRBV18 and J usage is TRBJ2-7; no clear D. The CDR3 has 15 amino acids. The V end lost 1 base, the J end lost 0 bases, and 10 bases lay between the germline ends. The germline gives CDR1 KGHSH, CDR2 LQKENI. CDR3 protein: CASSPHAQHSYEQYF. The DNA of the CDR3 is TGTGCCAGCTCACCACACGCACAGCACTCCTACGAGCAGTACTTC.

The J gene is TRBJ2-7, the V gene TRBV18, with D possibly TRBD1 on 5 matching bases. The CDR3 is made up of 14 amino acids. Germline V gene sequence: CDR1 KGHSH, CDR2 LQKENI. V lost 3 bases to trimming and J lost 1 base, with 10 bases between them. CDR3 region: CASSPVDSSYEQYF. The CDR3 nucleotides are TGTGCCAGCTCACCCGTCGACAGTTCCTACGAGCAGTACTTC.

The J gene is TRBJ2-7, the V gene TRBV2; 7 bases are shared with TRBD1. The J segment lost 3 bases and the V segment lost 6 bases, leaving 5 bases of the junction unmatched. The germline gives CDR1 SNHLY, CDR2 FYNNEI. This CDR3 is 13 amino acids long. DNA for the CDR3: TGTGCCAGCAGCTACAGGGGCGTCTACGAGCAGTACTTC. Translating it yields CASSYRGVYEQYF.

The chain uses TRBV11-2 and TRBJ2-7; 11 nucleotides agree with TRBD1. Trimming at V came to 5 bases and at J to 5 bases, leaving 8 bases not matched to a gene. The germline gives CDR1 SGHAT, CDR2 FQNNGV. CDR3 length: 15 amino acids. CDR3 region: CASSLRGTGGNEQYF. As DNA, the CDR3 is TGTGCCAGCAGCCTTAGGGGGACAGGGGGTAACGAGCAGTACTTC.

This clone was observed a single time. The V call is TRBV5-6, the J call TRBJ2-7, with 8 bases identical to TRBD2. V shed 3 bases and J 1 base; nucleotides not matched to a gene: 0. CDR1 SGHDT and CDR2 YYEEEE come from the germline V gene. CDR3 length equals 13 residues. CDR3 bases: TGTGCCAGCAGCTGCGGGGGGTCCTACGAGCAGTACTTC. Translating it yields CASSCGGSYEQYF.

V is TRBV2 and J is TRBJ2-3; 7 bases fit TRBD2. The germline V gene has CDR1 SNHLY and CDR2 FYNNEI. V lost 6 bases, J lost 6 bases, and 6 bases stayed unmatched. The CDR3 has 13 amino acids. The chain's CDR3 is CASSSAGEDTQYF. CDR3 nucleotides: TGTGCCAGCAGCTCGGCGGGGGAGGATACGCAGTATTTT.

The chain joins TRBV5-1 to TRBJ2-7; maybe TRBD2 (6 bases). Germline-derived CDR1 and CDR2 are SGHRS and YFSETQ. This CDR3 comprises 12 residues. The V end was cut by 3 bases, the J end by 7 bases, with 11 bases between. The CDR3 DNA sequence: TGCGCCAGCAGCTCCGGGGGTTGGGAGCAGTACTTC. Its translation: CASSSGGWEQYF.

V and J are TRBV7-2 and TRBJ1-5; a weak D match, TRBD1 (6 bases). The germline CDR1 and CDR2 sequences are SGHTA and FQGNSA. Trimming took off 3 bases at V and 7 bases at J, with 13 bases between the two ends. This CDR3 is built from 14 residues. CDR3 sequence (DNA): TGTGCCAGCAGCTTCAACAGGGAATACCAGCCCCAGCATTTT. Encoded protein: CASSFNREYQPQHF.

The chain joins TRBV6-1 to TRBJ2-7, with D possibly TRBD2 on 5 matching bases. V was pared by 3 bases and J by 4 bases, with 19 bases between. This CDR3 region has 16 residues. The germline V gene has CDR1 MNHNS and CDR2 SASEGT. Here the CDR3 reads CASSEPLRAEMYEQYF. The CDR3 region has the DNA TGTGCCAGCAGTGAGCCCCTGCGGGCGGAGATGTACGAGCAGTACTTC.

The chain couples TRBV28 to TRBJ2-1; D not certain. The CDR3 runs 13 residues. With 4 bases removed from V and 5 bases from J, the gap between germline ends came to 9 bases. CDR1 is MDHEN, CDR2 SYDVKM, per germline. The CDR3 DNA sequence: TGTGCCAGCAGTTCAAGCCCTCACAATGAGCAGTTCTTC. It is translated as CASSSSPHNEQFF.

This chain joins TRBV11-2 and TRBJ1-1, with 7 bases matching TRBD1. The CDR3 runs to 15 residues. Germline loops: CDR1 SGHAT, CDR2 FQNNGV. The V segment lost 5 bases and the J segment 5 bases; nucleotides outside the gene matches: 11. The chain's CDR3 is CASSPRQGSRTEAFF. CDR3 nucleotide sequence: TGTGCCAGCAGCCCTCGACAGGGATCGAGGACTGAAGCTTTCTTT.

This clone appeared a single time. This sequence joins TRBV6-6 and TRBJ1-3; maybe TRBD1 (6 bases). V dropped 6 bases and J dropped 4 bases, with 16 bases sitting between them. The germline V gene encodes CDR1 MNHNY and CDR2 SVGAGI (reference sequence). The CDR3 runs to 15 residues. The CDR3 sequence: CASSPSTGPGNTIYF. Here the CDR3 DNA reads TGTGCCAGCAGCCCCTCGACAGGCCCCGGAAACACCATATATTTT.

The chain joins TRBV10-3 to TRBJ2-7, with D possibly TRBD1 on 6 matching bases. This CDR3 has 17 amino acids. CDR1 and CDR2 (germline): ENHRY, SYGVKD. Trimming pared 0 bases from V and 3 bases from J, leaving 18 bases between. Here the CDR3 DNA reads TGTGCCATCAGTGAGTCATCACTACAGGACAGATTCTACGAGCAGTACTTC. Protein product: CAISESSLQDRFYEQYF.

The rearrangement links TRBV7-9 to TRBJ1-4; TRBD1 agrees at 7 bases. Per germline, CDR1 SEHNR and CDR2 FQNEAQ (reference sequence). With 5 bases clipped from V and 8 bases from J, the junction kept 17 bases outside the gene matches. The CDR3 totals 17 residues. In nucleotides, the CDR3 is TGTGCCAGCAGCCCTGACAGGGAGGCTCATCGGGTAGAAAAACTGTTTTTT. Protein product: CASSPDREAHRVEKLFF. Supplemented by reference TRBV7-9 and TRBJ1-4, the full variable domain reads DTGVSQNPRHKITKRGQNVTFRCDPISEHNRLYWYRQTLGQGPEFLTYFQNEAQLEKSRLLSDRFSAERPKGSFSTLEIQRTEQGDSAMYLCASSPDREAHRVEKLFFGSGTQLSVL.

CDR3 sequence reads: CATSRGGRESLHF. Written as DNA, the CDR3 is TGTGCCACCAGCAGGGGGGGGCGGGAATCCCTCCACTTT. This rearrangement joins TRBV15 to TRBJ1-6; D possibly corresponds to TRBD1 (6 bases). Between the trimmed V and J ends, which lost 3 bases and 14 bases, there was a span of 14 bases. The CDR3 runs to 13 residues. The germline V gene has CDR1 LNHNV and CDR2 YYDKDF (reference sequence).

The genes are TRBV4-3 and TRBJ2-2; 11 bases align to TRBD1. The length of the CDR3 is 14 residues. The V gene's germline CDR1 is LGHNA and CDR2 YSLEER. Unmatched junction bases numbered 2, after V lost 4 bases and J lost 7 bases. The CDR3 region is CASSPGTGGGELFF. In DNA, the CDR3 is TGCGCCAGCAGCCCCGGGACAGGGGGCGGGGAGCTGTTTTTT.

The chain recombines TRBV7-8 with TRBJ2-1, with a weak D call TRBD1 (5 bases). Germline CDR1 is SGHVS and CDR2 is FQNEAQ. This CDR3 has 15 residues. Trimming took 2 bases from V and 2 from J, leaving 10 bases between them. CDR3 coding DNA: TGTGCCAGCAGCTTAAGCTTGGGGCCCTACAATGAGCAGTTCTTC. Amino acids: CASSLSLGPYNEQFF.

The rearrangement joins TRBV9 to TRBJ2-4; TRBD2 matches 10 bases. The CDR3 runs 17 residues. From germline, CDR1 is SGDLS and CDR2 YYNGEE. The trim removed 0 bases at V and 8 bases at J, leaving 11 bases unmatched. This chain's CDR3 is CASSVGRSGGASDIQYF. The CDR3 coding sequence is TGTGCCAGCAGCGTAGGTCGAAGCGGGGGGGCATCGGACATTCAGTACTTC.

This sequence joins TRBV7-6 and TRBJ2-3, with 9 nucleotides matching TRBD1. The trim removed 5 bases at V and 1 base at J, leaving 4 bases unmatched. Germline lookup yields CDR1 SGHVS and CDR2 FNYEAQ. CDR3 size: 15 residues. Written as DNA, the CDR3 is TGTGCCAGCAGCCCCAGGGACAGGGGCACAGATACGCAGTATTTT. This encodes CASSPRDRGTDTQYF. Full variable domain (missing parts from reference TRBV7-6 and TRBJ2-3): GAGVSQSPRYKVTKRGQDVALRCDPISGHVSLYWYRQALGQGPEFLTYFNYEAQQDKSGLPNDRFSAERPEGSISTLTIQRTEQRDSAMYRCASSPRDRGTDTQYFGPGTRLTVL.

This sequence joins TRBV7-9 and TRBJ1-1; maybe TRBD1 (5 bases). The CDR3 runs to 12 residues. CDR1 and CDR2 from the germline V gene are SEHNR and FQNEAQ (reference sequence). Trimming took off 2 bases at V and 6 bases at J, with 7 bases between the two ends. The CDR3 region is CASSLSGAEAFF. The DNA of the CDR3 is TGTGCCAGCAGCTTATCGGGGGCTGAAGCTTTCTTT.

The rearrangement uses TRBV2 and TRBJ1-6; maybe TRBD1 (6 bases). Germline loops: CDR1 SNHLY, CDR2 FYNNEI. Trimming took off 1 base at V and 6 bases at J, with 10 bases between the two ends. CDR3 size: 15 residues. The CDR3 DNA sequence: TGTGCCAGCAGTGAAGGCAGGGGAATTAATTCACCCCTCCACTTT. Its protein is CASSEGRGINSPLHF. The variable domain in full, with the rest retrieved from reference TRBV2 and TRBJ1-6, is EPEVTQTPSHQVTQMGQEVILRCVPISNHLYFYWYRQILGQKVEFLVSFYNNEISEKSEIFDDQFSVERPDGSNFTLKIRSTKLEDSAMYFCASSEGRGINSPLHFGNGTRLTVT.

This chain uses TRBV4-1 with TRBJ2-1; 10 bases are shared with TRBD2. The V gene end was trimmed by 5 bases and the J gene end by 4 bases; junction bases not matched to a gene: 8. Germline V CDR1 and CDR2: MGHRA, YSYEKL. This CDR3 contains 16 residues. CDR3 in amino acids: CASSYNPGLAYNEQFF. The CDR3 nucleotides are TGCGCCAGCAGCTACAATCCGGGACTAGCGTACAATGAGCAGTTCTTC.

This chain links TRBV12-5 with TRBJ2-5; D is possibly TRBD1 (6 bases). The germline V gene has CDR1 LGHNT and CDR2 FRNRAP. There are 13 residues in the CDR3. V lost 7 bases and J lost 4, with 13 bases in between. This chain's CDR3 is CASDSMGAETQYF. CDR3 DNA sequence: TGTGCTAGTGACTCCATGGGGGCAGAGACCCAGTACTTC.

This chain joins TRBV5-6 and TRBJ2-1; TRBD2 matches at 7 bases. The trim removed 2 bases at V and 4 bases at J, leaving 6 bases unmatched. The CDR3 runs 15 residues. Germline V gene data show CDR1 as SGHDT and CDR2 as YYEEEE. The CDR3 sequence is CASSFGRARYNEQFF. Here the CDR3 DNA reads TGTGCCAGCAGCTTTGGGAGGGCGCGATACAATGAGCAGTTCTTC.